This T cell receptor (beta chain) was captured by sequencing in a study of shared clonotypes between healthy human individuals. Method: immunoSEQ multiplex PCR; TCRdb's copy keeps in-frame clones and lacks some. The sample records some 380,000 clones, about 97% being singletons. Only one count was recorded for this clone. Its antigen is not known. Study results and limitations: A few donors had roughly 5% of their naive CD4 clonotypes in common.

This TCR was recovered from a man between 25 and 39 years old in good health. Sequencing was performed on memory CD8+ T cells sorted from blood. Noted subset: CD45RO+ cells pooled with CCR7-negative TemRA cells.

The CDR3, as DNA: TGCGCCAGCAGCTTGGCTGGGACAGGGGTGGTGACCCAGTACTTC. Protein sequence: CASSLAGTGVVTQYF. The chain employs TRBV5-1 and TRBJ2-5; 10 bases map to TRBD1. This CDR3 contains 15 residues. V lost 0 bases and J lost 7; bases outside the gene matches: 6. The germline V gene has CDR1 SGHRS and CDR2 YFSETQ.